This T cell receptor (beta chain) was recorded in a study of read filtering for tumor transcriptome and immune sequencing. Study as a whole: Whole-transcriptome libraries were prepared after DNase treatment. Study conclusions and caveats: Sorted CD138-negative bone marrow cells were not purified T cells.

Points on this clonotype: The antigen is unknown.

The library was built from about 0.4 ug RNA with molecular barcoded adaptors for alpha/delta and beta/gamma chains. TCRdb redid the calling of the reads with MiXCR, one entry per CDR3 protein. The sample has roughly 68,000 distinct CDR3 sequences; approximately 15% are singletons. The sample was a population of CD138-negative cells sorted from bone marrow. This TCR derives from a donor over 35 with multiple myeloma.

CDR3 residues: CASNQPGTGRDTEAFF. CDR3 nucleotide sequence: TGTGCCAGCAATCAACCCGGGACAGGGAGAGACACTGAAGCTTTCTTT. The chain links TRBV28 to TRBJ1-1; TRBD1 aligns across 9 bases. Germline V gene lookup returns CDR1 MDHEN and CDR2 SYDVKM. The CDR3 sequence is 16 residues long. V gave up 7 bases and J gave up 3 bases; unmatched junction bases: 12. Variable domain in full (rest from reference TRBV28 and TRBJ1-1): DVKVTQSSRYLVKRTGEKVFLECVQDMDHENMFWYRQDPGLGLRLIYFSYDVKMKEKGDIPEGYSVSREKKERFSLILESASTNQTSMYLCASNQPGTGRDTEAFFGQGTRLTVV.